This T cell receptor (beta chain) appears in the sequencing data of a study of cytomegalovirus exposure and HLA in healthy donors. About the research overall: Early on, a data release was issued that held roughly 84 million unique TCRs from HLA-typed donors.

The PCR employed 60 Vbeta primers together with 13 Jbeta primers. The data were produced by immunoSEQ multiplex PCR, yet TCRdb's version contains in-frame clones alone and is incomplete. The sample has over 100,000 clones; about 80% are singletons. About this clone itself: Its specificity is unknown.

Overall study results and limits: Relative to equally common others, HLA-associated TCR beta chains showed greater clonal expansion in a later analysis. Three CMV-associated chains proved CMV antigen-specific in vitro.

The sequenced sample was PBMCs. The source is a woman aged 50 to 60 in good health and CMV-seropositive.

CDR3 in DNA: TGTGCCAGTCGGCAGGGAAACACCGGGGAGCTGTTTTTT. Protein product: CASRQGNTGELFF. V usage is TRBV11-2 and J usage is TRBJ2-2, with D possibly matching TRBD1 (5 bases). This CDR3 has 13 residues. Germline values: CDR1 SGHAT, CDR2 FQNNGV. V was pared by 9 bases and J by 2 bases, with 10 bases between.